The present TCR beta chain was sequenced within a study of blood T cell repertoires in COVID-19. Study at large: PBMCs, B-cell-depleted T cells, or T cells were the source of the cDNA or gDNA that made up the material.

Participants, about 18 to 90 years old, spanned 25 or so US areas. This clone occurred a few times. The assay was immunoSEQ multiplex PCR, and TCRdb's table has in-frame clones only and misses some. The table records approximately 390,000 clones, more than 75% of them present only once. J lost 1 base, V lost 4 bases, and 9 bases had no gene match. Germline lookup yields CDR1 SGHRS and CDR2 YFSETQ. The CDR3 runs 17 residues. The specimen sequenced was PBMCs or T cells enriched from blood (not recorded which). This chain joins TRBV5-1 and TRBJ1-3, with 9 bases aligning to TRBD1. The sequence derives from a woman between 50 and 59 years old who had recovered from COVID-19. The CDR3 bases are TGCGCCAGCAGCGGCCGGGACAGGGCCAATTCTGGAAACACCATATATTTT. Residues: CASSGRDRANSGNTIYF.